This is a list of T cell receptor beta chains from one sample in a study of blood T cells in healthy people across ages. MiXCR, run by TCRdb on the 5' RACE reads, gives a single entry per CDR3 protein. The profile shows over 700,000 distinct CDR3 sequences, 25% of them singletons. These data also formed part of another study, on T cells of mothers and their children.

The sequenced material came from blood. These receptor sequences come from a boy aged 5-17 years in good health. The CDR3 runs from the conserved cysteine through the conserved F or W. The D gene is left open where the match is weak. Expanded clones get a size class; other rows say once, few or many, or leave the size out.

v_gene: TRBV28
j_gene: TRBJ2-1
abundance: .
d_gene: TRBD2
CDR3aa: CASSLKREYNEQFF
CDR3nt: TGTGCCAGCAGTTTAAAGCGGGAGTACAATGAGCAGTTCTTC

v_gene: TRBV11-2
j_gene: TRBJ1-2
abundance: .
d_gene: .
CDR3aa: CATSPPFEGANYGYTF
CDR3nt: TGTGCCACAAGCCCCCCTTTTGAGGGAGCTAACTATGGCTACACCTTC

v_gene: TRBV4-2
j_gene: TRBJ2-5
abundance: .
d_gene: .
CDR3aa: CASSQMASDQETQYF
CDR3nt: TGTGCCAGCAGCCAAATGGCTAGCGACCAAGAGACCCAGTACTTC

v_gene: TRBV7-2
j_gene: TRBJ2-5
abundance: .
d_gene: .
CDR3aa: CASSPLGTTQPRETQYF
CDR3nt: TGTGCCAGCAGCCCCCTGGGCACTACCCAACCGCGGGAGACCCAGTACTTC

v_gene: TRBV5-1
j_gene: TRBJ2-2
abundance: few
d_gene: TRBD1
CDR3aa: CASSWGQGSLYTGELFF
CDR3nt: TGCGCCAGCAGCTGGGGACAGGGATCACTTTACACCGGGGAGCTGTTTTTT

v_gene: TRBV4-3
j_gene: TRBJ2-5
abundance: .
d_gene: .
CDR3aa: CASSQDLRGAETQYF
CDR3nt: TGCGCCAGCAGCCAAGATCTCCGGGGCGCGGAGACCCAGTACTTC

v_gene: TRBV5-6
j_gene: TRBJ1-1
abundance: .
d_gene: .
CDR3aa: CASDTGKDDSEAFF
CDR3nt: TGTGCCAGCGATACAGGGAAGGATGACTCTGAAGCTTTCTTT

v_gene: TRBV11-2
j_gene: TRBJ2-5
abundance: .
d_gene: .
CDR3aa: CASSLDFSGWRETQYF
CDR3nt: TGTGCCAGCAGCTTAGATTTCTCAGGGTGGCGAGAGACCCAGTACTTC

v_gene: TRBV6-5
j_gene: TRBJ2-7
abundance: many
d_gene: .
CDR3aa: CASSYSPTRDITYEQYF
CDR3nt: TGTGCCAGCAGTTACTCGCCCACTCGGGACATAACCTACGAGCAGTACTTC

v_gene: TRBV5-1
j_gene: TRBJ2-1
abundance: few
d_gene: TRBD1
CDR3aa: CASRTWDRGFSNEQFF
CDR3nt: TGCGCCAGCAGAACCTGGGACAGAGGGTTCTCCAATGAGCAGTTCTTC

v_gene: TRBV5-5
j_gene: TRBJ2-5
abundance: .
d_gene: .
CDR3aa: CASSDDTNPQETQYF
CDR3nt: TGTGCCAGCAGCGACGACACCAACCCACAAGAGACCCAGTACTTC

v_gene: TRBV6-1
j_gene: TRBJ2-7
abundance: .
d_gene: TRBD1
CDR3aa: CASSDWMGQGPFSTEYEQYF
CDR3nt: TGTGCCAGCAGTGATTGGATGGGACAGGGTCCGTTTAGTACTGAGTACGAGCAGTACTTC

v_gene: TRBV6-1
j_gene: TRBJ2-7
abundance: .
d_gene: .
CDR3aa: CTSSEIGTLYEQYF
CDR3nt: TGTACCAGCAGTGAAATTGGGACACTCTACGAGCAGTACTTC

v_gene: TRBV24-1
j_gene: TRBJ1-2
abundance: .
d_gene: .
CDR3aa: CATSDRAGNYGYTF
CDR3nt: TGTGCCACCAGTGATAGAGCCGGTAACTATGGCTACACCTTC

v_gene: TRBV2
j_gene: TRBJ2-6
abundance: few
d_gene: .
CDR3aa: CASSVGTSGANVLTF
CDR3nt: TGTGCCAGCAGCGTGGGGACCTCTGGGGCCAACGTCCTGACTTTC

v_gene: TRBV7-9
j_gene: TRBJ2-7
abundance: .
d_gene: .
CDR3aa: CASSNLRNQQYF
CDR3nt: TGTGCCAGCAGCAATCTCAGGAACCAGCAGTACTTC

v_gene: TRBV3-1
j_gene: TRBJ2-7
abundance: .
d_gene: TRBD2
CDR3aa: CASSQATGGSYEQYF
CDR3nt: TGTGCCAGCAGCCAAGCGACGGGAGGGAGCTACGAGCAGTACTTC

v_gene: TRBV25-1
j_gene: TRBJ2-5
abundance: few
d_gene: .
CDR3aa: CASSEVDSGSQYF
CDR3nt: TGTGCCAGCAGTGAAGTGGATTCGGGGAGTCAGTACTTC

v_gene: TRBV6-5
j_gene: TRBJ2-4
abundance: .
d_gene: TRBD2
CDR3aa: CASSYGGGGNIQYF
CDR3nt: TGTGCCAGCAGTTACGGTGGGGGGGGAAACATTCAGTACTTC

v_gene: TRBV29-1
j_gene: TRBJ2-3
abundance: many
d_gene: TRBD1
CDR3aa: CSVKGAITDTQYF
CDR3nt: TGCAGCGTCAAGGGGGCCATAACAGATACGCAGTATTTT

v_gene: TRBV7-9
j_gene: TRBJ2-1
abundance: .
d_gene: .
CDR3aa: CASSPYQGHEQFF
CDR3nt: TGTGCCAGCAGCCCGTACCAGGGTCATGAGCAGTTCTTC

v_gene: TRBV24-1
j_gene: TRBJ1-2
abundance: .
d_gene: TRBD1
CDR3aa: CATSEPGQGVGYTF
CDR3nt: TGTGCCACCAGTGAACCGGGACAGGGAGTTGGCTACACCTTC

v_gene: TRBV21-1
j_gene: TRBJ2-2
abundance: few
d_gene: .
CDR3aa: CASSNEEGMVELFF
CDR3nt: TGTGCCAGCAGCAATGAAGAGGGGATGGTAGAGCTGTTTTTT

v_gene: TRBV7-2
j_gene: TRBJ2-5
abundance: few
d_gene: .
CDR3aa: CASSLDGLGGLHF
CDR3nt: TGTGCCAGCAGCTTAGACGGTTTGGGGGGGCTGCACTTC

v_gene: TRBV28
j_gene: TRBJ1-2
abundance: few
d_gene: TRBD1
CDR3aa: CASRRTGGPYGYTF
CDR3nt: TGTGCCAGCAGAAGGACAGGGGGACCCTATGGCTACACCTTC

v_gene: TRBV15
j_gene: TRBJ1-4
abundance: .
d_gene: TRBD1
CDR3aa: CAASNRDREKNEKLFF
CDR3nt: TGTGCCGCCAGCAACCGGGACAGGGAGAAGAATGAAAAACTGTTTTTT

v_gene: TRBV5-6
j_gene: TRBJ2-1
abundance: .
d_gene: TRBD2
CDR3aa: CASSSAGTGGGRLLSGQFF
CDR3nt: TGTGCCAGCAGCTCGGCCGGGACGGGGGGAGGACGCCTCCTGTCTGGGCAGTTCTTC

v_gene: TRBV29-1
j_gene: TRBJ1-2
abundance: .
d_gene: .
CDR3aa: CSVPPPGQTNYGYTF
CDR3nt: TGCAGCGTTCCCCCCCCCGGACAGACTAACTATGGCTACACCTTC

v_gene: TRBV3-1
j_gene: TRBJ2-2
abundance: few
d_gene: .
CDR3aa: CASSQDVIRTGELFF
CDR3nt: TGTGCCAGCAGCCAAGATGTCATCCGCACCGGGGAGCTGTTTTTT

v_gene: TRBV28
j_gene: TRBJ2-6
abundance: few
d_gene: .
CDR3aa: CASSLTDRYSGANVLTF
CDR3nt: TGTGCCAGCAGTTTGACCGACAGGTACTCTGGGGCCAACGTCCTGACTTTC

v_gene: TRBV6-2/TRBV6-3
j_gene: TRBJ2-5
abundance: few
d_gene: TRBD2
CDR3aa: CASSYSPSGRSETQYF
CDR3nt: TGTGCCAGCAGTTATTCTCCTAGCGGGAGGTCGGAGACCCAGTACTTC

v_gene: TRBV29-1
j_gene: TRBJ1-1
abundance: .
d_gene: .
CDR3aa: CSVDRRMNTEAFF
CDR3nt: TGCAGCGTTGATCGTCGGATGAACACTGAAGCTTTCTTT

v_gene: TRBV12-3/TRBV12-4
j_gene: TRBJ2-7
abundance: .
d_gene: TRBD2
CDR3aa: CASSYLAAYEQYF
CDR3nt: TGTGCCAGCAGTTATCTAGCGGCCTACGAGCAGTACTTC

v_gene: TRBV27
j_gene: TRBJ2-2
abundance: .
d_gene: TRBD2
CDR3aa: CASSLSASGSLYTGELFF
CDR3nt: TGTGCCAGCAGTTTATCGGCTAGCGGGAGTTTGTACACCGGGGAGCTGTTTTTT

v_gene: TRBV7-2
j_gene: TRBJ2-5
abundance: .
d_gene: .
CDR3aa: CASSLRGASPQETQYF
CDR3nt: TGTGCCAGCAGCCTAAGGGGGGCTAGCCCCCAAGAGACCCAGTACTTC

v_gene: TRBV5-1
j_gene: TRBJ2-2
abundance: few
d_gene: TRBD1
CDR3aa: CASSIPRTGRNTGELFF
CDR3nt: TGCGCCAGCAGCATACCTCGGACAGGGAGAAACACCGGGGAGCTGTTTTTT

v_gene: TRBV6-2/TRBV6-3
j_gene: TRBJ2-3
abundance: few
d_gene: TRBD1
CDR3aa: CASSRPSGTGSGTQYF
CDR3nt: TGTGCCAGCAGTAGACCCTCCGGGACAGGGAGTGGTACGCAGTATTTT

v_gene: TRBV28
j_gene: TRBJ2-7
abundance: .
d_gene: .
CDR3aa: CASSLALPPPYEQYF
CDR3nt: TGTGCCAGCAGTTTAGCTTTGCCCCCCCCGTACGAGCAGTACTTC

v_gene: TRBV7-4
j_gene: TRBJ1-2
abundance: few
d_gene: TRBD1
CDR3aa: CASSLAGQGSYGYTF
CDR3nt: TGTGCCAGCAGCTTAGCAGGACAGGGTAGCTATGGCTACACCTTC

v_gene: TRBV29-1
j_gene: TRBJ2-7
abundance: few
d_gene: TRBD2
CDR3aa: CSVEDPLAAYEQYF
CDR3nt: TGCAGCGTTGAAGATCCTCTAGCGGCCTACGAGCAGTACTTC